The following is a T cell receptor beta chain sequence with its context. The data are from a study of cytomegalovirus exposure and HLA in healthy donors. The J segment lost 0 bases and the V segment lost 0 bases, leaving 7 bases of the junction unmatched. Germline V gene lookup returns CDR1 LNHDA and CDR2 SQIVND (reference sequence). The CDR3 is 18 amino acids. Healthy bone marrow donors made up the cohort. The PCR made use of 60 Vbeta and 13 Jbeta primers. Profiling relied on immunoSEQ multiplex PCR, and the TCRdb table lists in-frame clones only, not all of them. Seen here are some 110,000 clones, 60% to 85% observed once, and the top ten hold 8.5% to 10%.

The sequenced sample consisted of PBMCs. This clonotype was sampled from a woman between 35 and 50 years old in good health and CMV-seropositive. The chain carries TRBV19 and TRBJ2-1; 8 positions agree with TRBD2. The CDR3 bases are TGTGCCAGTAGTATAGATCTGGGACTAGAGAGCTCCTACAATGAGCAGTTCTTC. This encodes CASSIDLGLESSYNEQFF.